This TCR beta chain comes out of a study of T cells and Merkel cell carcinoma outcomes. TCRdb's copy holds only in-frame clones and misses some; the assay was immunoSEQ multiplex PCR. The sample contains around 1,800 clones, 91% of which appear only once. This clone was detected only once. Germline assignment: CDR1 MNHNS and CDR2 SASEGT. The CDR3 sequence is 14 residues long. V lost 2 bases to trimming and J lost 1 base, with 9 bases between them. The chain links TRBV6-1 to TRBJ2-7; D call uncertain. The clonotype was recovered from a human donor with Merkel cell carcinoma. The specimen sequenced was tumor tissue from Merkel cell carcinoma. The CDR3: CASSEQRQSYEQYF. The DNA for the CDR3 is TGTGCCAGCAGTGAACAACGACAATCCTACGAGCAGTACTTC.